The 6 T cell receptor beta chains in this list originate from one sample, sequenced in a study of lymphopenia after photon versus proton radiotherapy. Data came from immunoSEQ multiplex PCR; TCRdb stores just in-frame clones and leaves some out. This table has tens of thousands of clones, 92% appearing once. The sequencing here drew on peripheral blood, taken from a patient treated with photon-based radiotherapy. Every receptor here comes from a man between 60 and 75 years old with cholangiocarcinoma.

The gene calls are TRBV12-5 and TRBJ2-5, with D perhaps TRBD2 (6 bases). CDR1 is LGHNT and CDR2 is FRNRAP in the germline V gene. CDR3 length: 16 residues. V lost 0 bases, J lost 3 bases, and 14 bases lay in between. The CDR3 nucleotides are TGTGCTAGTGGTTTGGTAATAAATGGCGGGAAAGAGACCCAGTACTTC. Residues: CASGLVINGGKETQYF. Full variable domain (missing parts from reference TRBV12-5 and TRBJ2-5): DARVTQTPRHKVTEMGQEVTMRCQPILGHNTVFWYRQTMMQGLELLAYFRNRAPLDDSGMPKDRFSAEMPDATLATLKIQPSEPRDSAVYFCASGLVINGGKETQYFGPGTRLLVL.

V and J are TRBV5-4 and TRBJ2-2; the D gene could be TRBD1 or TRBD2 (5 bases each). Germline V gene lookup returns CDR1 SGHNT and CDR2 YYREEE (reference sequence). The CDR3 consists of 17 residues. Between the trimmed V and J ends, which lost 5 bases and 4 bases, there was a span of 21 bases. The CDR3 bases are TGTGCCAGCAGACGCGCTCCGGGACCCCTAATCACCGGGGAGCTGTTTTTT. This gives the protein CASRRAPGPLITGELFF.

The rearrangement links TRBV6-1 to TRBJ1-1; 8 positions agree with TRBD1. J lost 3 bases, V lost 7 bases, and 7 bases had no gene match. In germline, CDR1 is MNHNS, CDR2 SASEGT. This CDR3 comprises 14 residues. The CDR3: CASTGNRGDTEAFF. The CDR3 DNA reads as TGTGCCAGCACTGGAAACAGGGGGGACACTGAAGCTTTCTTT.

The CDR3 region has the DNA TGTGCCAGCAGTTACACGCCGGAGACACAAGCTTTCTTT. Its protein is CASSYTPETQAFF. The rearrangement uses TRBV6-5 and TRBJ1-1; D is unclear. The germline V and J ends were trimmed by 2 bases and 9 bases, with 13 bases remaining between them. The CDR3 length is 13 residues. CDR1 and CDR2 (germline): MNHEY, SVGAGI.

This sequence joins TRBV27 and TRBJ2-7; maybe TRBD1 (6 bases). Looked up from germline, CDR1 is MNHEY and CDR2 is SMNVEV (reference sequence). The CDR3 spans 16 residues. V lost 4 bases and J lost 2, with 18 bases in between. The CDR3 sequence is CASSSDPGTLPYEQYF. For the CDR3, the DNA is TGTGCCAGCAGTTCGGACCCCGGGACATTGCCCTACGAGCAGTACTTC.

This clone occurred once. The V call is TRBV7-6, the J call TRBJ2-1, with a possible D match to TRBD2 (6 bases). Trimming took off 5 bases at V and 6 bases at J, with 17 bases between the two ends. From germline, CDR1 is SGHVS and CDR2 FNYEAQ. The CDR3 contains 15 residues. The CDR3 reads CASSTTRNDLNEQFF. For the CDR3, the DNA is TGTGCCAGCAGCACGACTAGGAATGATCTCAATGAGCAGTTCTTC.